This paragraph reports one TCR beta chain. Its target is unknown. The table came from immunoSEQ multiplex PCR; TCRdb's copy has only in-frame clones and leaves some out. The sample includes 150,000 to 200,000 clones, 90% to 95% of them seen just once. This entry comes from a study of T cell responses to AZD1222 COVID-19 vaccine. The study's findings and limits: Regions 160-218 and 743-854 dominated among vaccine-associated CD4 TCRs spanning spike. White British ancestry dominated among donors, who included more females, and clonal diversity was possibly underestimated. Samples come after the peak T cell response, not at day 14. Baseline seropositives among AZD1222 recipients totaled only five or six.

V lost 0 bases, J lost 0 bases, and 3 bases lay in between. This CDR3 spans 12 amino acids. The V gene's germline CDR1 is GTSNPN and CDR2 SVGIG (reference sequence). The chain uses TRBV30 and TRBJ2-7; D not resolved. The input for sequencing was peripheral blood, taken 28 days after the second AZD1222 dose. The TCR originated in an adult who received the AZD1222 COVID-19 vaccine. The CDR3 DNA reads TGTGCCTGGAGTGTTTACTCCTACGAGCAGTACTTC. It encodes CAWSVYSYEQYF.